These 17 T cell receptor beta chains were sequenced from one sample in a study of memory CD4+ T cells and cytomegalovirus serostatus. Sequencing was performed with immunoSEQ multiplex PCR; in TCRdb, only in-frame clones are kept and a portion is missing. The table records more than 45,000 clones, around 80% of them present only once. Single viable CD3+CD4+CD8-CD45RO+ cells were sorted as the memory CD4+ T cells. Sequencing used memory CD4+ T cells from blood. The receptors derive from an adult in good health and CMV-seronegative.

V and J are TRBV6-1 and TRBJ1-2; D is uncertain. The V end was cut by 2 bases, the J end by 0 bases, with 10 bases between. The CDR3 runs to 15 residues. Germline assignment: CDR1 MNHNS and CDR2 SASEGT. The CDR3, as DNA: TGTGCCAGCAGTGAACTCTGGCAGTCTAACTATGGCTACACCTTC. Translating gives CASSELWQSNYGYTF.

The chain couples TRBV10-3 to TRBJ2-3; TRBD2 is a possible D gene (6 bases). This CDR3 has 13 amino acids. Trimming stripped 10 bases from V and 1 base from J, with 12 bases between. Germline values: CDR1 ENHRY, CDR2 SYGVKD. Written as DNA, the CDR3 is TGTGCCAGGAGGGCGGAGGGCACAGATACGCAGTATTTT. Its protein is CARRAEGTDTQYF.

The CDR3, as DNA: TGTGCCTGGAGCCGACAGGGGGCTTCTGGAAACACCATATATTTT. Translated: CAWSRQGASGNTIYF. The chain uses TRBV30 and TRBJ1-3; 10 bases are a match to TRBD1. CDR1 GTSNPN and CDR2 SVGIG come from the germline V gene (reference sequence). This CDR3 spans 15 amino acids. V was pared by 3 bases and J by 1 base, with 3 bases of the junction left unmatched.

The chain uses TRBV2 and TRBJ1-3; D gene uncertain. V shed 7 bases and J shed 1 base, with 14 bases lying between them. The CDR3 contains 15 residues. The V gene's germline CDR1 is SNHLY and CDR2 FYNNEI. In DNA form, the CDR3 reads TGTGCCAGCACCCCCGGGGAGCCTTCTGGAAACACCATATATTTT. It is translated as CASTPGEPSGNTIYF.

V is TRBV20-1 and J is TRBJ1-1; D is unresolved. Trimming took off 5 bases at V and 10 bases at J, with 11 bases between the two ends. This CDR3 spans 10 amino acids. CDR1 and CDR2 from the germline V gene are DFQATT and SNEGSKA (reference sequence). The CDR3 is CSAEEVRAFF. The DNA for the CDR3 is TGCAGTGCTGAGGAAGTGAGAGCTTTCTTT.

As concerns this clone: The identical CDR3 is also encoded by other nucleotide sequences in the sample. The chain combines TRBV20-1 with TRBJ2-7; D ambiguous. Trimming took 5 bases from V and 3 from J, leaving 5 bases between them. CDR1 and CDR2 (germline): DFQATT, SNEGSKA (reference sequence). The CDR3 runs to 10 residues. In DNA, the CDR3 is TGCAGTGCTTCCGACTACGAGCAGTACTTC. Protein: CSASDYEQYF.

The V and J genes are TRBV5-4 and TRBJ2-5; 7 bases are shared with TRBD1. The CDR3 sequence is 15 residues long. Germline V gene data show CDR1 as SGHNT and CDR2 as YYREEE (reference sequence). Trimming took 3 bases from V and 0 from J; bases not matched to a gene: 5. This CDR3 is CASSSQTGNQETQYF. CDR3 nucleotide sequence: TGTGCCAGCAGCTCACAGACAGGGAACCAAGAGACCCAGTACTTC.

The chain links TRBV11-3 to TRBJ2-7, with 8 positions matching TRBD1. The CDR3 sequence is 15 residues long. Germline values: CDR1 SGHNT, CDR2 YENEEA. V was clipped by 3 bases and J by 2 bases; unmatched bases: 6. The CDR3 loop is CASSLTGQGTYEQYF. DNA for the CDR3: TGTGCCAGCAGCTTGACCGGACAGGGTACCTACGAGCAGTACTTC.

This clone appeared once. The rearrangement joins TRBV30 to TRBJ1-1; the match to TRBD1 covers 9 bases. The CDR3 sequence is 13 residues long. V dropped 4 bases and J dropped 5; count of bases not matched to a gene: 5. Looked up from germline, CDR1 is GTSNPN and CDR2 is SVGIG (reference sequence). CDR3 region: CAWTGTGNTEAFF. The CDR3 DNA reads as TGTGCCTGGACCGGGACAGGGAATACTGAAGCTTTCTTT.

The DNA for the CDR3 is TGTGCCAGCAGCTTAGCAAGGAACCTTGGGTACACCTTC. Amino acid sequence: CASSLARNLGYTF. The J gene is TRBJ1-2, the V gene TRBV11-2; unclear D gene. From germline, CDR1 is SGHAT and CDR2 FQNNGV. V lost 1 base and J 11 bases, leaving 14 bases between the germline ends. This CDR3 is built from 13 residues. The full variable domain, completed using reference TRBV11-2 and TRBJ1-2, is EAGVAQSPRYKIIEKRQSVAFWCNPISGHATLYWYQQILGQGPKLLIQFQNNGVVDDSQLPKDRFSAERLKGVDSTLKIQPAKLEDSAVYLCASSLARNLGYTFGSGTRLTVV.

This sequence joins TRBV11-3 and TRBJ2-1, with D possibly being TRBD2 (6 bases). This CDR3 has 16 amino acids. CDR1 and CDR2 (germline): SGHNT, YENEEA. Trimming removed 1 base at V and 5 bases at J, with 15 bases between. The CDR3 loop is CASSLGAGGKNNEQFF. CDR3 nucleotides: TGTGCCAGCAGCTTAGGAGCGGGCGGGAAAAACAATGAGCAGTTCTTC.

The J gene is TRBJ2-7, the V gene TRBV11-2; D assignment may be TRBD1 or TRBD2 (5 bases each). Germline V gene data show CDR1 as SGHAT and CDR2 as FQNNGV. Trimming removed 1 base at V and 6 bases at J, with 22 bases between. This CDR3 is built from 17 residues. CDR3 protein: CASSLVSTSEGFREQYF. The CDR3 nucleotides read TGTGCCAGCAGCTTAGTAAGTACTAGTGAGGGGTTCCGCGAGCAGTACTTC.

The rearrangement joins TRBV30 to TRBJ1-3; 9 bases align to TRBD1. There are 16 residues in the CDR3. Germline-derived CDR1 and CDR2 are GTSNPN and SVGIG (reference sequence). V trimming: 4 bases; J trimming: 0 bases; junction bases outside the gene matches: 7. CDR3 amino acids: CAWKRDRVYSGNTIYF. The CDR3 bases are TGTGCCTGGAAACGGGACAGGGTATACTCTGGAAACACCATATATTTT. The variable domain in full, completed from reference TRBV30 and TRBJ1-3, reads SQTIHQWPATLVQPVGSPLSLECTVEGTSNPNLYWYRQAAGRGLQLLFYSVGIGQISSEVPQNLSASRPQDRQFILSSKKLLLSDSGFYLCAWKRDRVYSGNTIYFGEGSWLTVV.

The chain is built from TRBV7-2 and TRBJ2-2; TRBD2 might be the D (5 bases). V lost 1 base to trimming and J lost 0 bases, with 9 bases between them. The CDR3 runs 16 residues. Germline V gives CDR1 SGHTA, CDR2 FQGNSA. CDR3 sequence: CASSLDQLANTGELFF. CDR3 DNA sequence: TGTGCCAGCAGCTTAGATCAACTAGCGAACACCGGGGAGCTGTTTTTT.

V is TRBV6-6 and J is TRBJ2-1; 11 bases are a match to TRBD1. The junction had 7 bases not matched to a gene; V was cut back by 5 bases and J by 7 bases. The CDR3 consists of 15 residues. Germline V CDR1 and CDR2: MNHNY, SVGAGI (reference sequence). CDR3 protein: CASSPGTGGSNEQFF. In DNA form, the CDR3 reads TGTGCCAGCAGTCCCGGGACAGGGGGATCAAATGAGCAGTTCTTC.

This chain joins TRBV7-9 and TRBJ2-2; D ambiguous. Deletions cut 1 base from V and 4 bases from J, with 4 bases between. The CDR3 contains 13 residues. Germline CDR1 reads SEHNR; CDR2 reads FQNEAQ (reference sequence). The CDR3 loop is CASSLDSTGELFF. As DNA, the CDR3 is TGTGCCAGCAGCTTAGATTCCACCGGGGAGCTGTTTTTT.

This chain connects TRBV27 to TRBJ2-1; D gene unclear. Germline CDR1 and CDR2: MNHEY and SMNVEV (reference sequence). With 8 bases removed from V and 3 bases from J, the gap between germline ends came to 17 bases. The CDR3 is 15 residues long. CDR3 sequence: CASGLRRDGYNEQFF. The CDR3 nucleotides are TGTGCCAGCGGGCTAAGAAGGGATGGCTACAATGAGCAGTTCTTC.